The next 3 T cell receptor beta chains were all read from a single sample in a study of T cell changes during pregnancy in multiple sclerosis. The protocol was immunoSEQ multiplex PCR, while the TCRdb copy is restricted to in-frame clones and leaves out a portion. This table has tens of thousands of clones, 90% to 95% appearing once. The sample here was peripheral blood, taken in the third trimester of pregnancy. All receptors come from a female donor with multiple sclerosis, enrolled in a pregnancy study.

The chain recombines TRBV18 with TRBJ1-2; D remains ambiguous. This CDR3 is built from 13 residues. V was cut by 5 bases and J by 3 bases, with 10 bases left in between. Per germline, CDR1 KGHSH and CDR2 LQKENI. The CDR3 DNA reads as TGTGCCAGCTCATTGGGAGTTGACTATGGCTACACCTTC. Protein product: CASSLGVDYGYTF.

V is TRBV15 and J is TRBJ1-2; no firm D call. CDR3 length: 14 amino acids. With 1 base removed from V and 5 bases from J, the gap between germline ends came to 11 bases. CDR1 LNHNV and CDR2 YYDKDF come from the germline V gene (reference sequence). The CDR3 loop reads CATSRVIQRYGYTF. In DNA form, the CDR3 reads TGTGCCACCAGCAGAGTTATACAGAGATATGGCTACACCTTC.

This sequence joins TRBV28 and TRBJ1-3, with D possibly being TRBD1 (6 bases). Germline V gives CDR1 MDHEN, CDR2 SYDVKM. CDR3 length equals 15 residues. The V gene lost 4 bases and the J gene lost 1 base, with 11 bases spanning the gap. CDR3 protein: CASSSQTGSGNTIYF. The CDR3 coding sequence is TGTGCCAGCAGTTCCCAGACAGGTTCTGGAAACACCATATATTTT. Using reference TRBV28 and TRBJ1-3 for the parts outside the CDR3, the full variable domain is DVKVTQSSRYLVKRTGEKVFLECVQDMDHENMFWYRQDPGLGLRLIYFSYDVKMKEKGDIPEGYSVSREKKERFSLILESASTNQTSMYLCASSSQTGSGNTIYFGEGSWLTVV.